The entry that follows covers one T cell receptor (beta chain) sequence. Its binding antigen is unknown. Qualities for individual bases were not recorded, and no much larger clone is one base off. The time point label for this specimen denotes: after anti-PD-1 therapy. For bulk TCRbeta sequencing, genomic DNA was extracted from tumor biopsies or peripheral blood, and input amounts ranged from roughly 600 ng to 6,500 ng. Every patient was a poor candidate for surgical resection and had histologically proven advanced or metastatic basal or squamous cell carcinoma. The basal cell carcinoma cohort was made up of ten to twelve patients, and bulk tumor TCR sequencing was performed for roughly 8 of these patients. The immunoSEQ platform was used for deep TCRbeta sequencing. Processing in the source paper ran as follows. Only productive rearrangements were exported from the immunoSEQ Analyzer for further analysis. Bulk TCRbeta clonotypes were assigned T cell phenotypes by matching to single-cell RNA+TCR-seq clones sharing the same TCRbeta sequence. Clone enrichment in tumor was calculated as tumor frequency divided by PBMC frequency from bulk TCR sequencing. TCRs were grouped by GLIPH into specificity groups, defined as clusters of distinct TCRs likely recognizing common antigens via shared CDR3 motifs. In TCRdb, the immuneACCESS table is reduced to in-frame sequences with V and J assigned. These tables do not hold every clone; where another copy was compared, an unresolved V gene accounts for under half, and the others remain unexplained. V and J calls plus clone size are reproduced from that table; the DNA served to infer D and trimming. Across this sample there are tens of thousands of clones, with around 73% seen only once. The ten biggest clones cover about two fifths of the sample.

The data stem from a study of T cells in tumors after PD-1 blockade (dated by TCRdb to between 2018 and 2021). Study-wide context: Exclusion criteria were prior checkpoint blockade, use of systemic immunosuppressants, or recent radiotherapy or other anti-cancer therapy within 4 weeks. Ongoing daily vismodegib 150 mg was also given to a subset of patients during anti-PD-1 treatment. Treatment consisted of either cemiplimab 350 mg every 2 weeks or pembrolizumab 200 mg every 3 weeks. RECIST version 1.1 was used to assess clinical response. Paired single-cell RNA and TCR sequencing was performed on site-matched tumors from BCC or SCC patients before and after anti-PD-1 therapy. To compare clonotypes in blood and tumor, bulk TCR sequencing was done on 10 peripheral blood samples taken from roughly 5 patients. On average, peripheral blood samples yielded fewer than 45,000 unique clonotypes and approximately 110,000 TCR templates (range about 24,000-290,000). General study outcomes and caveats: The source of novel T cell clones was not identified, and lymphoid organs or rare unexpanded clones within the tumor or the tumor periphery could be included among the possible sources. Roughly two fifths of tumor TCR clonotypes were found in blood, and some novel exhausted tumor clones appeared in pre-treatment blood, suggesting peripheral recruitment.

A distance of 9 bases separates the germline ends of V and J, which lose 3 bases and 1 base respectively. The CDR3 sequence holds 14 residues, the cysteine and phenylalanine included. The sequence is cut down to CDR3 DNA, 42 bases in frame from base 1. The germline V gene (reference sequence) gives CDR1 as SEHNR and CDR2 as FQNEAQ. The source material was PBMCs, sampled after anti-PD-1 treatment. The receptor's source is a human donor with basal cell carcinoma. This receptor chain uses TRBV7-9 and TRBJ1-1; perhaps TRBD1 is the D gene, with 5 bases matching. The CDR3 here reads CASSFHRRNTEAFF. The nucleotide sequence is given as TGTGCCAGCAGCTTTCACAGGAGGAACACTGAAGCTTTCTTT.